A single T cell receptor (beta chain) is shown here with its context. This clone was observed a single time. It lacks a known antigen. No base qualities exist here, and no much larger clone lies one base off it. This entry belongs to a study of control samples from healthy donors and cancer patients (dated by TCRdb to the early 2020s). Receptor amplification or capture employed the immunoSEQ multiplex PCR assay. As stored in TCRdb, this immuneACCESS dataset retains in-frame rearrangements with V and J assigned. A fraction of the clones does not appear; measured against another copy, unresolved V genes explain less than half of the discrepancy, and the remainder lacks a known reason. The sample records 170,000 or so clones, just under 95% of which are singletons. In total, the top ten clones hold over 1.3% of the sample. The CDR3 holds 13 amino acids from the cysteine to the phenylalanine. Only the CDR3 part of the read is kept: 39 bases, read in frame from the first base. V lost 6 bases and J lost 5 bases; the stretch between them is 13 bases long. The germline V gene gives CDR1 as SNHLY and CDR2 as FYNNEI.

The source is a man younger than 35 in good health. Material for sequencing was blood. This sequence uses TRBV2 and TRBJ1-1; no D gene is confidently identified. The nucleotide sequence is TGTGCCAGCAGGACCTACCCTGGAACTGAAGCTTTCTTT. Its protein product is CASRTYPGTEAFF.